Presented here are 9 T cell receptor beta chains from one specimen sequenced in a study of cytomegalovirus exposure and HLA in healthy donors. The table came from immunoSEQ multiplex PCR; TCRdb's copy has only in-frame clones and leaves some out. The sample has about 280,000 clones, 88% seen once. Sequencing used PBMCs. Source of these receptors: a woman under 30 in good health and CMV-seronegative.

With regard to this clone: Its ends do not fully match the called genes, so a read error is possible. Different DNA sequences within this sample yield the same CDR3. The chain employs TRBV5-1 and TRBJ2-7; TRBD2 matches at 7 bases. CDR1 and CDR2 from the germline V gene are SGHRS and YFSETQ. The CDR3 has 15 amino acids. The CDR3 sequence is CASSLVGGGPLEQYF. For the CDR3, the DNA is TGCGCCAGCAGCTTGGTTGGGGGAGGGCCTCTCGAGCAATACTTC.

The chain is built from TRBV18 and TRBJ1-3; 8 bases line up with TRBD1. The junction had 4 bases not matched to a gene; V was cut back by 3 bases and J by 0 bases. The CDR3 covers 16 residues. Looked up from germline, CDR1 is KGHSH and CDR2 is LQKENI. The CDR3 nucleotides are TGTGCCAGCTCACCGGACAGGGCTTCCTCTGGAAACACCATATATTTT. It codes for CASSPDRASSGNTIYF.

The gene calls are TRBV9 and TRBJ2-5, with a possible D match to TRBD2 (6 bases). The CDR3 spans 16 residues. V lost 0 bases and J 2 bases, leaving 14 bases between the germline ends. CDR1 SGDLS and CDR2 YYNGEE come from the germline V gene. The CDR3 DNA is TGTGCCAGCAGCGTAGCTAGCGACCGCCCTCAAGAGACCCAGTACTTC. Its protein product is CASSVASDRPQETQYF. Complete variable domain (other parts from reference TRBV9 and TRBJ2-5): DSGVTQTPKHLITATGQRVTLRCSPRSGDLSVYWYQQSLDQGLQFLIQYYNGEERAKGNILERFSAQQFPDLHSELNLSSLELGDSALYFCASSVASDRPQETQYFGPGTRLLVL.

The V gene is TRBV11-2, the J gene TRBJ2-1, with D tentatively TRBD2 (5 bases). CDR3 length: 15 amino acids. CDR1 and CDR2 from the germline V gene are SGHAT and FQNNGV. The V end lost 2 bases, the J end lost 3 bases, and 11 bases lay between the germline ends. CDR3 DNA: TGTGCCAGCAGCTTATTTCTCGGGGACTACAATGAGCAGTTCTTC. Translated, it gives CASSLFLGDYNEQFF.

This chain joins TRBV27 and TRBJ2-5; 10 nucleotides agree with TRBD1. The CDR3 is 16 residues long. Germline CDR1 is MNHEY and CDR2 is SMNVEV (reference sequence). Trimming removed 6 bases from V and 4 bases from J; junction bases left unmatched: 11. The CDR3 region is CASSRYDRGRGETQYF. The CDR3 DNA follows: TGTGCCAGCAGCCGATACGACAGGGGGCGCGGAGAGACCCAGTACTTC.

This clone was seen only a few times. The rearrangement links TRBV6-1 to TRBJ1-5, with TRBD1 as a possible D gene (6 bases). The V and J ends lost 10 bases and 3 bases respectively, with 10 bases between them. The CDR3 extends over 12 amino acids. From germline, CDR1 is MNHNS and CDR2 SASEGT. The DNA of the CDR3 is TGTGCCACCGGACAGAACAATCAGCCCCAGCATTTT. Translation gives CATGQNNQPQHF.

The gene calls are TRBV5-1 and TRBJ1-2; maybe TRBD1 (6 bases). CDR1 and CDR2 from the germline V gene are SGHRS and YFSETQ. The CDR3 covers 15 residues. Trimming left V 2 bases short and J 3 bases short, with 14 bases between. The CDR3 sequence: CASSLARGSDYGYTF. The CDR3 DNA is TGCGCCAGCAGCTTAGCCAGGGGATCGGACTATGGCTACACCTTC. Full variable domain (remainder filled in from reference TRBV5-1 and TRBJ1-2): KAGVTQTPRYLIKTRGQQVTLSCSPISGHRSVSWYQQTPGQGLQFLFEYFSETQRNKGNFPGRFSGRQFSNSRSEMNVSTLELGDSALYLCASSLARGSDYGYTFGSGTRLTVV.

The chain uses TRBV28 and TRBJ2-7, with 8 bases matching TRBD2. This CDR3 is built from 15 residues. Germline V gene data show CDR1 as MDHEN and CDR2 as SYDVKM. V trimming: 7 bases; J trimming: 4 bases; junction bases outside the gene matches: 12. CDR3 in DNA: TGTGCCAGCAACGGGGGGGCGGGAGCTCATTACGAGCAGTACTTC. Translation: CASNGGAGAHYEQYF.

A word on this clone: Other DNA sequences in the same sample also yield this CDR3. The gene calls are TRBV27 and TRBJ1-5, with D maybe TRBD1 (6 bases). The ends were cut back, 0 bases at V and 1 base at J, with 7 bases in the middle. Per the germline V gene, CDR1 is MNHEY and CDR2 is SMNVEV (reference sequence). CDR3 size: 15 residues. CDR3 in amino acids: CASSLSGQSNQPQHF. CDR3 coding DNA: TGTGCCAGCAGTTTATCGGGACAAAGCAATCAGCCCCAGCATTTT.